The 3 T cell receptor beta chains below come from one sample, sequenced in a study of T-cell reconstitution after alpha-beta-depleted transplantation in children. A library of TCRbeta sequences, prepared with unique molecular identifiers, was generated. TCRdb itself ran the PCR reads through MiXCR, one entry per CDR3 protein. Of a few hundred thousand distinct CDR3 sequences in the sample, 13% were seen once. The sample was PBMCs, mostly from graft donor cells, taken 360 days after TCRalphabeta/CD19-depleted stem cell transplant. These receptors were taken from a male patient between 5 and 17 years old who had a stem cell transplant for acute myeloid leukemia, so the T cells may come from the graft donor.

This clonotype was recorded at least ten times. V and J are TRBV27 and TRBJ2-5, with TRBD2 identical over 7 bases. This CDR3 comprises 14 residues. Germline-derived CDR1 and CDR2 are MNHEY and SMNVEV (reference sequence). V lost 6 bases, J lost 5 bases, and 9 bases stayed unmatched. CDR3 in DNA: TGTGCCAGCAGGAAAGCGGGATGGGAGGAGACCCAGTACTTC. Amino acids: CASRKAGWEETQYF.

The chain uses TRBV20-1 and TRBJ2-5; the D gene is possibly TRBD2 (6 bases). The CDR3 spans 15 residues. Germline V lookup: CDR1 DFQATT, CDR2 SNEGSKA (reference sequence). Deletions cut 6 bases from V and 2 bases from J, with 19 bases between. The DNA for the CDR3 is TGCAGTGCCCAACGGGGGATAGACGGGCAAGAGACCCAGTACTTC. Translated: CSAQRGIDGQETQYF.

This clonotype came up many times. The chain has TRBV11-2 and TRBJ2-7, with 9 positions matching TRBD1. Per germline, CDR1 SGHAT and CDR2 FQNNGV. This CDR3 is built from 16 residues. Trimming removed 5 bases from V and 4 bases from J; junction bases left unmatched: 12. CDR3 region: CASSKIGQGTGYEQYF. The CDR3 bases are TGTGCCAGCAGCAAAATCGGACAGGGGACGGGGTACGAGCAGTACTTC.